These 2 T cell receptor beta chains were all obtained from the same sample, sequenced in a study of T cell changes during pregnancy in multiple sclerosis. Using immunoSEQ multiplex PCR, the repertoire was profiled, and TCRdb retains in-frame clones only, with some absent. The sample records 35,000 to 45,000 clones, roughly nine tenths being singletons. Specimen: CD4+ T cells from peripheral blood mononuclear cells, collected after pregnancy. These receptors were obtained from a female donor in good health, enrolled as a control in a pregnancy study.

This clone was seen once. The chain is built from TRBV2 and TRBJ2-5, with 12 bases lining up with TRBD2. The CDR3 sequence is 15 residues long. The germline CDR1 and CDR2 sequences are SNHLY and FYNNEI. With 6 bases clipped from V and 5 bases from J, the junction kept 7 bases outside the gene matches. The CDR3 DNA reads as TGTGCCAGCAGAGCCCGGACTAGCGGGGATGAGACCCAGTACTTC. Translated: CASRARTSGDETQYF. Full variable domain (missing parts from reference TRBV2 and TRBJ2-5): EPEVTQTPSHQVTQMGQEVILRCVPISNHLYFYWYRQILGQKVEFLVSFYNNEISEKSEIFDDQFSVERPDGSNFTLKIRSTKLEDSAMYFCASRARTSGDETQYFGPGTRLLVL.

A word on this clone: At the DNA level, this CDR3 is encoded by other sequences in the same sample as well. The chain links TRBV6-5 to TRBJ2-3, with 12 bases aligning to TRBD2. CDR1 and CDR2 from the germline V gene are MNHEY and SVGAGI. V shed 4 bases and J 6 bases; nucleotides not matched to a gene: 8. The CDR3 is 16 residues long. The CDR3 sequence: CASSSRLAGDRDTQYF. The CDR3 coding sequence is TGTGCCAGCAGTTCCCGACTAGCGGGGGACAGGGATACGCAGTATTTT.